Described below is a single T cell receptor beta chain sequence and its context. Using immunoSEQ multiplex PCR, the repertoire was profiled, and TCRdb retains in-frame clones only, with some absent. Among approximately 100,000 clones listed, 91% were seen once. Trimming took off 3 bases at V and 1 base at J, with 20 bases between the two ends. The CDR3 is made up of 18 amino acids. CDR1 SGHRS and CDR2 YFSETQ come from the germline V gene. The data originate from a study of T cell responses to AZD1222 COVID-19 vaccine. The chain joins TRBV5-1 to TRBJ2-1, with D perhaps TRBD2 (6 bases). The TCR comes from an adult in good health. This material consisted of peripheral blood, taken on day 0 of AZD1222 vaccination. The CDR3 protein is CASSSQPRTMQSYNEQFF. The CDR3 DNA follows: TGCGCCAGCAGCTCCCAACCTCGGACTATGCAGTCCTACAATGAGCAGTTCTTC.